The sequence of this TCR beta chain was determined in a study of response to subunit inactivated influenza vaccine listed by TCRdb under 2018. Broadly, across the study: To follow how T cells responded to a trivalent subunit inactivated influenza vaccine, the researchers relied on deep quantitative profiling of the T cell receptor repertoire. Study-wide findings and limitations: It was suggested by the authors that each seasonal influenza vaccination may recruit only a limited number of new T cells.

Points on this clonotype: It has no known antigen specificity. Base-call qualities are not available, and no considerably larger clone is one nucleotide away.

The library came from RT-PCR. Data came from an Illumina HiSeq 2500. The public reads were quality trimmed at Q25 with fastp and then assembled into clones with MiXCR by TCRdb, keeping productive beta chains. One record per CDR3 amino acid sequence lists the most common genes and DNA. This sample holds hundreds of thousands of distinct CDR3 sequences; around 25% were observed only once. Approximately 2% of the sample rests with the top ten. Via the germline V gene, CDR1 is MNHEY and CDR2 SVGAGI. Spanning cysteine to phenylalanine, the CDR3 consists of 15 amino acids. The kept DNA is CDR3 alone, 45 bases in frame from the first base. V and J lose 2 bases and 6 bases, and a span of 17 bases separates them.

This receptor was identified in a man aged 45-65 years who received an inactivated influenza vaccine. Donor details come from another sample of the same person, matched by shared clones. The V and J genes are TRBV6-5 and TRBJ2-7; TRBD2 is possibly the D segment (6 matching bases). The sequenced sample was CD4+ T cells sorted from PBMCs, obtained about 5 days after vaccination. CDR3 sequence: CASSYPGTGVLEQYF. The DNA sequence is TGTGCCAGCAGTTACCCTGGGACTGGGGTCCTCGAGCAGTACTTC.